A single sample is the source of the 31 T cell receptor beta chains below, sequenced in a study of T cells in Graves' hyperthyroidism and ophthalmopathy. From RNA transcripts, TCR beta CDR3 regions were amplified. First-round RT-PCR with HTBI primers amplified the TCR CDR3 region. Via MiXCR, TCRdb re-called the multiplex PCR reads, giving one row per CDR3 protein. Counted here are about 350,000 distinct CDR3 sequences, roughly 15% occurring once; the ten biggest clones make up approximately 19%. Sequenced input: blood. The receptor source for this set is a woman aged 60-75 years with Graves' ophthalmopathy.

This clonotype came up many times. The chain couples TRBV6-1 to TRBJ1-1, with 9 bases matching TRBD1. The CDR3 is 12 amino acids. Germline V gives CDR1 MNHNS, CDR2 SASEGT. V was clipped by 3 bases and J by 9 bases; unmatched bases: 2. The CDR3 DNA reads TGTGCCAGCAGTGACTACAGGGGGCAAGCTTTCTTT. It translates to CASSDYRGQAFF.

This clonotype was found many times. The rearrangement links TRBV20-1 to TRBJ2-1, with 10 bases lining up with TRBD2. J gave up 1 base and V 3 bases, and 6 bases lay outside the gene matches. The germline gives CDR1 DFQATT, CDR2 SNEGSKA (reference sequence). This CDR3 has 16 residues. Written as DNA, the CDR3 is TGCAGTGCTAGCCTAGCGGGAGTGGGTTCCTACAATGAGCAGTTCTTC. It codes for CSASLAGVGSYNEQFF.

This chain uses TRBV6-1 with TRBJ2-3, with 8 bases fitting TRBD1. Germline loops: CDR1 MNHNS, CDR2 SASEGT. V shed 7 bases and J 6 bases; nucleotides not matched to a gene: 6. The CDR3 totals 13 residues. CDR3 nucleotides: TGTGCCAGCACCGGACAGGGCGCGGATACGCAGTATTTT. Translating gives CASTGQGADTQYF.

There are many counts of this clonotype. The chain recombines TRBV13 with TRBJ2-1; the D gene is possibly TRBD1 (6 bases). This CDR3 comprises 14 residues. Trimming shortened V by 4 bases and J by 8 bases, and 15 bases separated the two germline ends. Germline V lookup: CDR1 PRHDT, CDR2 FYEKMQ (reference sequence). Written as DNA, the CDR3 is TGTGCCAGCAGCTCCAGACAGGCGTGGGATGAGCAGTTCTTC. This translates into CASSSRQAWDEQFF.

The CDR3 DNA reads as TGTGCCAGCAGCCAATGGGGGACAGGGACCTACGAGCAGTACTTC. Translated, it gives CASSQWGTGTYEQYF. The V call is TRBV14, the J call TRBJ2-7; 9 nucleotides align to TRBD1. The CDR3 has 15 amino acids. V lost 2 bases and J lost 2; bases outside the gene matches: 4. Germline V CDR1 and CDR2: SGHDN, FVKESK.

The chain employs TRBV28 and TRBJ2-5; possible D gene TRBD2, 6 bases. Trimming took 7 bases from V and 4 from J, leaving 13 bases between them. CDR1 and CDR2 from the germline V gene are MDHEN and SYDVKM. This CDR3 spans 13 amino acids. The CDR3 loop reads CASTSAGRETQYF. CDR3 coding DNA: TGTGCCAGCACTTCGGCGGGACGAGAGACCCAGTACTTC. Filled out from reference TRBV28 and TRBJ2-5, the complete variable domain reads DVKVTQSSRYLVKRTGEKVFLECVQDMDHENMFWYRQDPGLGLRLIYFSYDVKMKEKGDIPEGYSVSREKKERFSLILESASTNQTSMYLCASTSAGRETQYFGPGTRLLVL.

About this clonotype itself: With a much larger clone just one base away, this may be a read error. The rearrangement links TRBV12-3 or TRBV12-4 to TRBJ2-1, with D hard to call. The V gene lost 9 bases and the J gene lost 5 bases, with 8 bases spanning the gap. The CDR3 runs to 11 residues. CDR3 coding DNA: TGTGCCAGTGAAACAAACAATGAGCAGTTCTTC. Residues: CASETNNEQFF.

This clonotype was seen at least ten times. This chain connects TRBV20-1 to TRBJ2-7, with 7 bases identical to TRBD2. The CDR3 consists of 15 residues. Unmatched junction bases numbered 7, after V lost 0 bases and J lost 2 bases. Germline CDR1 reads DFQATT; CDR2 reads SNEGSKA (reference sequence). Written as DNA, the CDR3 is TGCAGTGCTAGAGAGGGGGGGACTCCCGCCTACGAGCAGTACTTC. Amino acids: CSAREGGTPAYEQYF.

In its sample, this clonotype was seen a few times. The chain has TRBV4-2 and TRBJ2-3, with TRBD1 matching 9 bases. The ends lost 0 bases at V and 0 bases at J; junction bases unmatched: 10. CDR1 and CDR2 from the germline V gene are LGHNA and YNFKEQ. The CDR3 spans 19 residues. The CDR3 region has the DNA TGTGCCAGCAGCCAAGATATGGCGACAGGGGGGTTTAGCACAGATACGCAGTATTTT. The encoded protein is CASSQDMATGGFSTDTQYF.

The chain couples TRBV4-2 to TRBJ2-7, with D maybe TRBD2 (5 bases). V lost 4 bases and J 5 bases, leaving 21 bases between the germline ends. The length of the CDR3 is 16 residues. The germline V gene has CDR1 LGHNA and CDR2 YNFKEQ. The CDR3 is CASSLLPSDSPHEQYF. The CDR3 DNA is TGTGCCAGCAGCCTACTTCCTTCGGACTCACCCCACGAGCAGTACTTC.

This chain links TRBV5-1 with TRBJ2-5; 11 positions agree with TRBD2. CDR3 length: 16 residues. V shed 3 bases and J 3 bases; nucleotides not matched to a gene: 7. Per the germline V gene, CDR1 is SGHRS and CDR2 is YFSETQ. CDR3 sequence reads: CASSYGLAGGEETQYF. CDR3 nucleotide sequence: TGCGCCAGCAGCTATGGTCTAGCGGGAGGTGAAGAGACCCAGTACTTC.

This rearrangement joins TRBV5-1 to TRBJ2-5; 12 bases align to TRBD2. CDR1 and CDR2 from the germline V gene are SGHRS and YFSETQ. V shed 0 bases, J shed 4 bases, and the junction held 4 bases outside the gene matches. The CDR3 runs to 16 residues. The CDR3 DNA sequence: TGCGCCAGCAGCTTGGTCACGGGACTAGCGGGAGAGACCCAGTACTTC. Translation gives CASSLVTGLAGETQYF.

This clonotype was found many times. The CDR3 nucleotides are TGTGCCAGCAGCCAATTGGGACAGGAAGGTGAAAAACTGTTTTTT. Protein sequence: CASSQLGQEGEKLFF. This rearrangement joins TRBV14 to TRBJ1-4; 8 bases are shared with TRBD1. Germline V gene data show CDR1 as SGHDN and CDR2 as FVKESK. This CDR3 has 15 amino acids. V lost 2 bases and J lost 7; bases outside the gene matches: 6.

The chain employs TRBV2 and TRBJ2-3, with 10 bases matching TRBD2. CDR3 length: 15 amino acids. Germline loops: CDR1 SNHLY, CDR2 FYNNEI. With V trimmed by 2 bases and J by 8 bases, 7 bases remained unmatched. The CDR3 sequence is CASSEKSGRGGTQYF. As DNA, the CDR3 is TGTGCCAGCAGTGAAAAAAGCGGGAGGGGAGGTACGCAGTATTTT.

This clonotype was counted at least ten times. V usage is TRBV20-1 and J usage is TRBJ1-2, with D maybe TRBD1 (5 bases). Germline CDR1 is DFQATT and CDR2 is SNEGSKA (reference sequence). The CDR3 is made up of 14 amino acids. The CDR3 protein is CSPQGTGRGNGYTF. The CDR3 DNA follows: TGCAGCCCTCAGGGTACGGGGAGGGGTAATGGCTACACCTTC.

The rearrangement links TRBV19 to TRBJ1-5, with TRBD1 matching 7 bases. The length of the CDR3 is 14 residues. CDR1 and CDR2 from the germline V gene are LNHDA and SQIVND (reference sequence). V was pared by 8 bases and J by 6 bases, with 10 bases of the junction left unmatched. CDR3 loop: CASRDSAGGQPQHF. The CDR3 DNA is TGTGCCAGTCGGGACAGCGCCGGGGGTCAGCCCCAGCATTTT. Filled out from reference TRBV19 and TRBJ1-5, the complete variable domain reads DGGITQSPKYLFRKEGQNVTLSCEQNLNHDAMYWYRQDPGQGLRLIYYSQIVNDFQKGDIAEGYSVSREKKESFPLTVTSAQKNPTAFYLCASRDSAGGQPQHFGDGTRLSIL.

The chain combines TRBV20-1 with TRBJ2-2; 13 nucleotides match TRBD2. The V segment lost 0 bases and the J segment 7 bases; nucleotides outside the gene matches: 5. The germline CDR1 and CDR2 sequences are DFQATT and SNEGSKA (reference sequence). This CDR3 comprises 16 residues. The CDR3 here is CSARDSGTSGVGELFF. CDR3 sequence (DNA): TGCAGTGCTAGAGATTCCGGGACTAGCGGGGTCGGGGAGCTGTTTTTT.

This clonotype was counted only a few times. The CDR3 region is CASSPGTLNEKLFF. The CDR3 DNA follows: TGTGCCAGCAGCCCCGGGACGCTTAATGAAAAACTGTTTTTT. This chain joins TRBV7-9 and TRBJ1-4, with D possibly TRBD1 on 5 matching bases. This CDR3 contains 14 residues. Between the trimmed V and J ends, which lost 5 bases and 4 bases, there was a span of 11 bases. Germline CDR1 SEHNR, CDR2 FQNEAQ (reference sequence).

This clonotype has more than one count but fewer than ten. The rearrangement joins TRBV4-1 to TRBJ2-1; D remains ambiguous. The CDR3 runs to 13 residues. Trimming pared 0 bases from V and 9 bases from J, leaving 9 bases between. Germline-derived CDR1 and CDR2 are MGHRA and YSYEKL. CDR3 loop: CASSQDYQTEQFF. In nucleotides, the CDR3 is TGCGCCAGCAGCCAAGATTACCAGACTGAGCAGTTCTTC.

The V gene is TRBV5-1, the J gene TRBJ2-3; TRBD2 aligns across 11 bases. Germline CDR1 SGHRS, CDR2 YFSETQ. Losses at the gene ends were 3 bases for V and 0 bases for J; bases not matched to a gene: 3. This CDR3 contains 16 residues. CDR3 in amino acids: CASSSGLADSTDTQYF. CDR3 DNA: TGCGCCAGCAGCTCGGGACTAGCGGATAGCACAGATACGCAGTATTTT.

Ten or more counts support this clonotype. The V and J genes are TRBV5-1 and TRBJ2-1, with TRBD2 matching 7 bases. This CDR3 comprises 15 residues. Germline CDR1 SGHRS, CDR2 YFSETQ. V lost 4 bases and J lost 7; bases outside the gene matches: 11. CDR3 bases: TGCGCCAGCAGCCCACCCGGCGGGAGCCTGAATGAGCAGTTCTTC. Residues: CASSPPGGSLNEQFF.

This clonotype appeared a few times. The chain is built from TRBV29-1 and TRBJ2-7, with TRBD2 identical over 7 bases. V was pared by 6 bases and J by 0 bases, with 5 bases of the junction left unmatched. The CDR3 consists of 13 residues. Germline lookup yields CDR1 SQVTM and CDR2 ANQGSEA. The CDR3 is CSVKSGDSYEQYF. Written as DNA, the CDR3 is TGCAGCGTCAAAAGCGGGGACTCCTACGAGCAGTACTTC.

In this sample, this clonotype turned up many times. This chain connects TRBV28 to TRBJ1-2; D is unresolved. Germline CDR1 is MDHEN and CDR2 is SYDVKM. Trimming took off 5 bases at V and 2 bases at J, with 9 bases between the two ends. The CDR3 runs 13 residues. The CDR3 loop reads CASSNPSNYGYTF. In nucleotides, the CDR3 is TGTGCCAGCAGTAACCCAAGCAACTATGGCTACACCTTC.

This chain uses TRBV20-1 with TRBJ2-5, with 14 bases identical to TRBD2. The junction had 9 bases not matched to a gene; V was cut back by 8 bases and J by 4 bases. Germline V gene sequence: CDR1 DFQATT, CDR2 SNEGSKA (reference sequence). The CDR3 is made up of 15 amino acids. The CDR3 reads CSTPRGLAGGETQYF. CDR3 nucleotide sequence: TGCAGTACCCCTCGTGGACTAGCGGGAGGAGAGACCCAGTACTTC.

V usage is TRBV12-3 or TRBV12-4 and J usage is TRBJ1-3, with 8 nucleotides matching TRBD1. After removal of 7 bases from V and 5 bases from J, the junction contained 10 bases not matched to a gene. The CDR3 loop spans 15 amino acids. DNA for the CDR3: TGTGCCAGCATCCTGGGGCAGGGGGCTAGAAACACCATATATTTT. This translates into CASILGQGARNTIYF.

This clonotype was detected ten times or more. This chain connects TRBV5-1 to TRBJ1-1; D is unresolved. The CDR3 is 13 residues long. Trimming cost V 4 bases and J 2 bases, with 9 bases left between them. Germline V CDR1 and CDR2: SGHRS, YFSETQ. The chain's CDR3 is CASSGEINTEAFF. The CDR3 DNA sequence: TGCGCCAGCAGCGGCGAGATAAACACTGAAGCTTTCTTT.

This clonotype was picked up many times. This chain joins TRBV20-1 and TRBJ2-3, with D unresolved. Germline CDR1 reads DFQATT; CDR2 reads SNEGSKA (reference sequence). This CDR3 has 12 amino acids. Trimming cost V 6 bases and J 5 bases, with 12 bases left between them. The CDR3 sequence is CSAERVGDTQYF. In DNA, the CDR3 is TGCAGTGCGGAAAGAGTGGGAGATACGCAGTATTTT.

This clonotype was seen repeatedly, ten times or more. V is TRBV29-1 and J is TRBJ2-7; TRBD2 matches 8 bases. Trimming removed 2 bases from V and 6 bases from J; junction bases left unmatched: 6. The CDR3 has 13 residues. Germline V gives CDR1 SQVTM, CDR2 ANQGSEA. The CDR3 loop reads CSVEPLAGFEQYF. For the CDR3, the DNA is TGCAGCGTTGAACCGTTAGCGGGATTCGAGCAGTACTTC.

This clonotype was recorded at least ten times. The chain is built from TRBV5-1 and TRBJ2-5; 7 positions match TRBD1. This CDR3 has 14 amino acids. J gave up 2 bases and V 4 bases, and 5 bases lay outside the gene matches. The germline CDR1 and CDR2 sequences are SGHRS and YFSETQ. The CDR3 nucleotides are TGCGCCAGCAGCCCACTACAGGGGCAAGAGACCCAGTACTTC. This sequence encodes CASSPLQGQETQYF.

This clonotype was counted many times. The genes are TRBV20-1 and TRBJ2-1; D is perhaps TRBD2 (5 bases). CDR1 is DFQATT and CDR2 is SNEGSKA in the germline V gene (reference sequence). V was clipped by 0 bases and J by 0 bases, with 12 bases between them. The CDR3 covers 16 residues. CDR3 DNA sequence: TGCAGTGCTAGAGATCGGAGCGGTTCCTCCTACAATGAGCAGTTCTTC. Protein product: CSARDRSGSSYNEQFF.

At least ten counts were recorded for this clonotype. V gene TRBV11-1 combines with J gene TRBJ2-1; possibly TRBD2 for D (6 bases). Looked up from germline, CDR1 is SGHAT and CDR2 is FQDESV (reference sequence). This CDR3 contains 14 residues. Trimming removed 1 base at V and 8 bases at J, with 12 bases between. This chain's CDR3 is CASSLDREDDEQFF. The CDR3, as DNA: TGTGCCAGCAGCTTAGATAGGGAGGACGATGAGCAGTTCTTC. The variable domain in full, with the rest retrieved from reference TRBV11-1 and TRBJ2-1, is EAEVAQSPRYKITEKSQAVAFWCDPISGHATLYWYRQILGQGPELLVQFQDESVVDDSQLPKDRFSAERLKGVDSTLKIQPAELGDSAMYLCASSLDREDDEQFFGPGTRLTVL.